Presented here are 22 T cell receptor beta chains from one specimen sequenced in a study of shared T cell receptors in the human thymus. Assay used: immunoSEQ multiplex PCR; TCRdb lists only in-frame clones, some missing. Of some 660,000 clones detected, about 89% appear once; the ten largest clones hold roughly 0.0087%. These data were also reused for a study on human thymus T cells.

Sequenced: thymocytes. The receptors come from a boy under three years old with a congenital heart defect.

The gene calls are TRBV14 and TRBJ1-1; no firm D call. Germline V gives CDR1 SGHDN, CDR2 FVKESK. The ends were cut back, 1 base at V and 6 bases at J, with 12 bases in the middle. The CDR3 runs 14 residues. CDR3 nucleotide sequence: TGTGCCAGCAGCCAAGGTGAGGTGGCCGCTGAAGCTTTCTTT. It codes for CASSQGEVAAEAFF.

The rearrangement uses TRBV6-5 and TRBJ1-2; the D is unclear. The CDR3 runs 12 residues. Germline V gene sequence: CDR1 MNHEY, CDR2 SVGAGI. With 6 bases removed from V and 4 bases from J, the gap between germline ends came to 9 bases. The CDR3 here is CASSPPRYGYTF. The CDR3 DNA reads as TGTGCCAGCAGCCCCCCCCGCTATGGCTACACCTTC.

This clone was seen only a few times. DNA of the CDR3: TGTGCCAGCAGTTCCTTGACAGGGTCCCACCAGCCCCAGCATTTT. Its translation: CASSSLTGSHQPQHF. The chain employs TRBV6-5 and TRBJ1-5; TRBD1 agrees at 7 bases. V shed 4 bases, J shed 7 bases, and the junction held 10 bases outside the gene matches. Germline CDR1 and CDR2: MNHEY and SVGAGI. This CDR3 has 15 residues.

The chain employs TRBV18 and TRBJ2-7; TRBD1 matches 8 bases. Germline assignment: CDR1 KGHSH and CDR2 LQKENI. The V segment lost 2 bases and the J segment 1 base; nucleotides outside the gene matches: 4. CDR3 length equals 15 residues. The CDR3 here is CASSPGQGNSYEQYF. The CDR3 bases are TGTGCCAGCTCACCAGGACAGGGAAATTCCTACGAGCAGTACTTC.

The chain combines TRBV6-1 with TRBJ1-5, with 7 bases lining up with TRBD1. The CDR3 contains 13 residues. Trimming removed 10 bases from V and 4 bases from J; junction bases left unmatched: 7. Germline CDR1 and CDR2: MNHNS and SASEGT. The CDR3 region is CAIARGVNQPQHF. In nucleotides, the CDR3 is TGTGCCATCGCCAGGGGGGTGAATCAGCCCCAGCATTTT.

The rearrangement joins TRBV7-8 to TRBJ1-6; the match to TRBD1 covers 7 bases. CDR3 size: 18 residues. Germline V lookup: CDR1 SGHVS, CDR2 FQNEAQ. The junction had 11 bases not matched to a gene; V was cut back by 2 bases and J by 4 bases. CDR3 sequence: CASSLRFRTGSYNSPLHF. The CDR3 region has the DNA TGTGCCAGCAGCTTAAGGTTCAGGACAGGCAGTTATAATTCACCCCTCCACTTT.

This clone was seen only once. The chain couples TRBV30 to TRBJ1-4; D call uncertain. V was clipped by 0 bases and J by 4 bases, with 9 bases between them. The CDR3 consists of 14 residues. Germline assignment: CDR1 GTSNPN and CDR2 SVGIG (reference sequence). The CDR3 loop reads CAWSVRQDNEKLFF. The CDR3 DNA follows: TGTGCCTGGAGTGTACGGCAGGATAATGAAAAACTGTTTTTT.

The chain couples TRBV12-5 to TRBJ2-2; D gene unclear. The germline V and J ends were trimmed by 2 bases and 6 bases, with 4 bases remaining between them. The CDR3 has 12 amino acids. Germline values: CDR1 LGHNT, CDR2 FRNRAP. CDR3 DNA sequence: TGTGCTAGTGGTTTGTATTCCGGGGAGCTGTTTTTT. As protein: CASGLYSGELFF.

The chain has TRBV29-1 and TRBJ2-3, with D unclear. The V gene lost 8 bases and the J gene lost 3 bases, with 18 bases spanning the gap. The CDR3 contains 14 residues. The germline V gene encodes CDR1 SQVTM and CDR2 ANQGSEA. CDR3 in amino acids: CSSDDPVSTDTQYF. CDR3 coding DNA: TGCAGCAGCGATGACCCGGTCAGTACAGATACGCAGTATTTT.

The genes are TRBV27 and TRBJ1-5, with D possibly TRBD1 on 5 matching bases. CDR1 MNHEY and CDR2 SMNVEV come from the germline V gene (reference sequence). Trimming cost V 6 bases and J 3 bases, with 12 bases left between them. This CDR3 comprises 14 residues. The CDR3 sequence: CASSPRQFNQPQHF. In DNA, the CDR3 is TGTGCCAGCAGCCCTAGACAGTTCAATCAGCCCCAGCATTTT.

CDR3 residues: CASSLSITGFHYYYGYTF. For the CDR3, the DNA is TGTGCCAGCAGTTTATCGATAACCGGGTTCCACTACTACTATGGCTACACCTTC. The chain is built from TRBV28 and TRBJ1-2; no firm D call. Trimming removed 1 base from V and 3 bases from J, with 21 bases in between. The CDR3 has 18 amino acids. Germline V gene lookup returns CDR1 MDHEN and CDR2 SYDVKM.

Concerning this clone: This sample also contains other DNA sequences that code for the same CDR3. For the CDR3, the DNA is TGTGCCAGCAGTTTTGGAAGGGGGAGCAATCAGCCCCAGCATTTT. Protein product: CASSFGRGSNQPQHF. This chain joins TRBV27 and TRBJ1-5, with D tentatively TRBD1 (6 bases). CDR1 and CDR2 (germline): MNHEY, SMNVEV (reference sequence). V was clipped by 3 bases and J by 1 base, with 10 bases between them. The CDR3 length is 15 residues.

This clone was recorded once. Sequence at one end of the junction differs from germline and may be a read error. The rearrangement joins TRBV4-3 to TRBJ1-6; D remains ambiguous. CDR1 LGHNA and CDR2 YSLEER come from the germline V gene. The CDR3 totals 22 residues. The CDR3 DNA is TGCGCCAGCAGCCAAGGTGAATTTAGGCCGAGACAACCTAGCTCCTATAATTCCCCCCTCCACTTT. It yields the protein CASSQGEFRPRQPSSYNSPLHF.

This chain uses TRBV7-2 with TRBJ2-3; 8 bases map to TRBD2. The CDR3 totals 14 residues. V lost 10 bases to trimming and J lost 3 bases; unmatched junction nucleotides: 9. Germline loops: CDR1 SGHTA, CDR2 FQGNSA. The CDR3 is CATPRGGGTDTQYF. The DNA of the CDR3 is TGTGCCACCCCTCGGGGGGGCGGGACAGATACGCAGTATTTT.

This CDR3 is CASSPAPSGRAPTDTQYF. The CDR3 DNA is TGTGCCAGCAGCCCTGCGCCTAGCGGGAGGGCCCCCACAGATACGCAGTATTTT. This rearrangement joins TRBV11-2 to TRBJ2-3; 12 positions agree with TRBD2. The V segment lost 5 bases and the J segment 2 bases; nucleotides outside the gene matches: 11. Germline values: CDR1 SGHAT, CDR2 FQNNGV. CDR3 size: 18 residues. Supplemented by reference TRBV11-2 and TRBJ2-3, the full variable domain reads EAGVAQSPRYKIIEKRQSVAFWCNPISGHATLYWYQQILGQGPKLLIQFQNNGVVDDSQLPKDRFSAERLKGVDSTLKIQPAKLEDSAVYLCASSPAPSGRAPTDTQYFGPGTRLTVL.

The chain uses TRBV9 and TRBJ2-2; 9 nucleotides agree with TRBD2. This CDR3 has 16 residues. From germline, CDR1 is SGDLS and CDR2 YYNGEE. V trimming: 3 bases; J trimming: 6 bases; junction bases outside the gene matches: 9. In DNA, the CDR3 is TGTGCCAGCAGCGGTACCGGGACTAGCTTTCCCGGGGAGCTGTTTTTT. This codes for CASSGTGTSFPGELFF.

V usage is TRBV6-6 and J usage is TRBJ1-2; D gene unclear. V was cut by 2 bases and J by 2 bases, with 9 bases left in between. The CDR3 consists of 14 residues. Germline V gene data show CDR1 as MNHNY and CDR2 as SVGAGI (reference sequence). As DNA, the CDR3 is TGTGCCAGCAGTTACCCGACTCAAAACTATGGCTACACCTTC. Translated, it gives CASSYPTQNYGYTF.

V usage is TRBV27 and J usage is TRBJ2-5, with D uncertain. This CDR3 is 14 amino acids long. Germline V gene sequence: CDR1 MNHEY, CDR2 SMNVEV (reference sequence). Trimming pared 6 bases from V and 0 bases from J, leaving 11 bases between. The CDR3 region is CASSPPGYQETQYF. The CDR3 DNA follows: TGTGCCAGCAGCCCCCCCGGGTACCAAGAGACCCAGTACTTC.

The chain couples TRBV4-1 to TRBJ1-2; D unresolved. The length of the CDR3 is 13 residues. The ends were cut back, 0 bases at V and 6 bases at J, with 8 bases in the middle. Germline V gives CDR1 MGHRA, CDR2 YSYEKL. CDR3 sequence: CASSQDRSDGYTF. DNA of the CDR3: TGCGCCAGCAGCCAAGATCGGTCGGATGGCTACACCTTC.

This chain joins TRBV2 and TRBJ2-7, with 14 bases fitting TRBD2. V lost 5 bases and J lost 3; bases outside the gene matches: 12. The CDR3 totals 18 residues. From germline, CDR1 is SNHLY and CDR2 FYNNEI. This CDR3 is CASSPGLAGEIGLYEQYF. For the CDR3, the DNA is TGTGCCAGCAGTCCGGGACTAGCGGGAGAGATTGGTCTCTACGAGCAGTACTTC. Looking up the rest from reference TRBV2 and TRBJ2-7 gives the full variable domain: EPEVTQTPSHQVTQMGQEVILRCVPISNHLYFYWYRQILGQKVEFLVSFYNNEISEKSEIFDDQFSVERPDGSNFTLKIRSTKLEDSAMYFCASSPGLAGEIGLYEQYFGPGTRLTVT.

The rearrangement uses TRBV7-9 and TRBJ2-3; no reliable D call. Germline V gene lookup returns CDR1 SEHNR and CDR2 FQNEAQ (reference sequence). This CDR3 region has 14 residues. Trimming stripped 1 base from V and 4 bases from J, with 9 bases between. The CDR3, as DNA: TGTGCCAGCAGCTTAGTCGAGGTCCCAGATACGCAGTATTTT. Translated: CASSLVEVPDTQYF.

This clone appeared a few times. The chain combines TRBV19 with TRBJ1-3; TRBD1 is a possible D gene (5 bases). Looked up from germline, CDR1 is LNHDA and CDR2 is SQIVND (reference sequence). CDR3 length equals 14 residues. With 8 bases removed from V and 5 bases from J, the gap between germline ends came to 16 bases. The CDR3 DNA follows: TGTGCCAGTCAGTTTGAGAGACAGAGAAACACCATATATTTT. Translating gives CASQFERQRNTIYF.